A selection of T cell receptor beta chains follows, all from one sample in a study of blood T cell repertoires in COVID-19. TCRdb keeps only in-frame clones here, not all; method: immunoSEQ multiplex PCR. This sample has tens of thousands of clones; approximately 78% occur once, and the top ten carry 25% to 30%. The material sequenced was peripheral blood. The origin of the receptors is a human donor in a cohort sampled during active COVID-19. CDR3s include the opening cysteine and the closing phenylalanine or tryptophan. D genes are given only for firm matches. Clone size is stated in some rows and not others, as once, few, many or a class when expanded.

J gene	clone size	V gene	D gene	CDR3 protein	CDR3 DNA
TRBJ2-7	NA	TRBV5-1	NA	CASSLRGTPLEEQYF	TGCGCCAGCAGCTTGAGGGGGACACCCCTTGAGGAGCAGTACTTC
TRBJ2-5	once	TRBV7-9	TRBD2	CASSFSSGQETQYF	TGTGCCAGCAGCTTCTCTAGCGGACAAGAGACCCAGTACTTC
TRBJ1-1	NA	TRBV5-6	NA	CASSLEGNTEAFF	TGTGCCAGCAGCTTAGAGGGGAACACTGAAGCTTTCTTT
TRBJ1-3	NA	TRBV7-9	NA	CASSLGNSGNTIYF	TGTGCCAGCAGCTTGGGCAACTCTGGAAACACCATATATTTT
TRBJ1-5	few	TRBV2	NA	CASSGPSYSNQPQHF	TGTGCCAGCAGTGGCCCCTCCTATAGCAATCAGCCCCAGCATTTT
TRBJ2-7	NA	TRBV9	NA	CASSPMGQSSYEQYF	TGTGCCAGCAGCCCGATGGGGCAGTCGTCCTACGAGCAGTACTTC
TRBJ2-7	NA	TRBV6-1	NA	CASSDRDYEQYF	TGTGCCAGCAGTGACAGGGACTACGAGCAGTACTTC
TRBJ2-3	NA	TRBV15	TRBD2	CATSRGPSGGTDTQYF	TGTGCCACCAGCAGAGGCCCTAGCGGGGGGACAGATACGCAGTATTTT
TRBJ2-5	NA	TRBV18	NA	CASSPRRQEAETQYF	TGTGCCAGCTCACCACGGAGGCAGGAAGCAGAGACCCAGTACTTC
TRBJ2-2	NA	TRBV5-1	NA	CASREQNTGELFF	TGCGCCAGCCGGGAGCAGAACACCGGGGAGCTGTTTTTT
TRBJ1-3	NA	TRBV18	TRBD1	CASSPDRVENTIYF	TGTGCCAGCTCACCCGACAGGGTGGAAAACACCATATATTTT
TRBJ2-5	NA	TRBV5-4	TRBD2	CASSSQRGRQETQYF	TGTGCCAGCAGCTCCCAGCGGGGTCGGCAAGAGACCCAGTACTTC
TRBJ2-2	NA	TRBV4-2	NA	CASSQVDVAGVTGELFF	TGTGCCAGCAGCCAAGTTGACGTAGCAGGGGTCACCGGGGAGCTGTTTTTT
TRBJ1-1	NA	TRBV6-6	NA	CASSYSGANTEAFF	TGTGCCAGCAGTTATAGCGGGGCGAACACTGAAGCTTTCTTT
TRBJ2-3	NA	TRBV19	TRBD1	CASSTTGGTDTQYF	TGTGCCAGTAGTACGACAGGGGGCACAGATACGCAGTATTTT
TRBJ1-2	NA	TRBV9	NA	CASSVDQGFYGYTF	TGTGCCAGCAGCGTAGACCAGGGATTCTATGGCTACACCTTC
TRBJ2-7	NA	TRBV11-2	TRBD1	CASSLGDRAGEQYF	TGTGCCAGCAGCTTGGGGGACAGGGCGGGGGAGCAGTACTTC
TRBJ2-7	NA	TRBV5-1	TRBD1	CASSLDRASYEQYF	TGCGCCAGCAGCTTAGACAGGGCCTCCTACGAGCAGTACTTC
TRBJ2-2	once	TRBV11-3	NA	CASSLDYAGELFF	TGTGCCAGCAGCTTAGATTATGCCGGGGAGCTGTTTTTT
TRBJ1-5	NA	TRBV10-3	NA	CAISPGDNQLQHF	TGTGCCATTTCCCCAGGGGATAATCAGCTCCAGCATTTT
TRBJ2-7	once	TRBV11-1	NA	CASSKDRSYEQYF	TGTGCCAGCAGCAAGGACAGATCCTACGAGCAGTACTTC
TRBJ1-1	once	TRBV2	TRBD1	CASIPGQGPEAFF	TGTGCCAGCATTCCGGGACAGGGGCCAGAAGCTTTCTTT
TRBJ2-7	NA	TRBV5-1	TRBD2	CASSLRTSIAEQYF	TGCGCCAGCAGCTTGCGGACTAGCATCGCCGAGCAGTACTTC
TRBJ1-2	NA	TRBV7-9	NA	CASMQGTQHYGYTF	TGTGCCAGCATGCAGGGGACCCAACACTATGGCTACACCTTC
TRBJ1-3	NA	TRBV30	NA	CAWTETGNTIYF	TGTGCCTGGACGGAGACTGGAAACACCATATATTTT
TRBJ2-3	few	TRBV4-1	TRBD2	CASSQDRAGGMTDTQYF	TGCGCCAGCAGCCAAGATAGGGCGGGAGGGATGACAGATACGCAGTATTTT
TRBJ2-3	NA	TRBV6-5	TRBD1	CASSRGQATDTQYF	TGTGCCAGCAGTAGGGGACAGGCCACAGATACGCAGTATTTT
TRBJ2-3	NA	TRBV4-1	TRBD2	CASSQEQRGSTDTQYF	TGCGCCAGCAGCCAAGAACAGCGGGGGAGCACAGATACGCAGTATTTT
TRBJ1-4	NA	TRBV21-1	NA	CASRPTGTGREKLFF	TGTGCCAGCAGACCGACCGGGACAGGGAGGGAAAAACTGTTTTTT
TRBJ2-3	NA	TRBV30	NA	CAWSELATQYF	TGTGCCTGGAGTGAGCTAGCCACGCAGTATTTT
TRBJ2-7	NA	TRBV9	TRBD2	CASSQRGSSYEQYF	TGTGCCAGCAGCCAGCGGGGGAGCTCCTACGAGCAGTACTTC
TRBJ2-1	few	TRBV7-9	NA	CASSFLGKNEQFF	TGTGCCAGCAGCTTCCTCGGGAAAAATGAGCAGTTCTTC
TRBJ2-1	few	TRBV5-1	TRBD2	CASSQGGLAGGGEQFF	TGCGCCAGCAGCCAGGGAGGACTAGCGGGGGGCGGCGAGCAGTTCTTC
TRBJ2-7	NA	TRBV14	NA	CASSLLGRDTVSYEQYF	TGTGCCAGCAGCCTTTTGGGCCGGGACACCGTGTCGTACGAGCAGTACTTC
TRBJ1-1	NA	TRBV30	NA	CALHRATTEAFF	TGTGCCTTGCACAGGGCGACCACTGAAGCTTTCTTT
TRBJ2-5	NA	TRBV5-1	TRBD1	CASSLGGQGGVKTQYF	TGCGCCAGCAGCTTGGGGGGACAGGGAGGCGTGAAGACCCAGTACTTC
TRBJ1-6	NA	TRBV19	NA	CASREQGYLYNSPLHF	TGTGCCAGTAGGGAGCAGGGCTACCTCTATAATTCACCCCTCCACTTT
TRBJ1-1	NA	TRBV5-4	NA	CASRMEGGAYTEAFF	TGTGCCAGCAGGATGGAGGGGGGGGCCTACACTGAAGCTTTCTTT
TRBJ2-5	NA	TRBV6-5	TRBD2	CASSVTSGGAGTQYF	TGTGCCAGCAGCGTAACTAGCGGGGGGGCCGGGACCCAGTACTTC
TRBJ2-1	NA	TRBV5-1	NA	CASSLEVGADEQFF	TGCGCCAGCAGCTTGGAGGTAGGGGCGGATGAGCAGTTCTTC
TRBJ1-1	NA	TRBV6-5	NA	CASSRGRDWGIAFF	TGTGCCAGCAGCCGGGGCCGGGACTGGGGAATAGCTTTCTTT
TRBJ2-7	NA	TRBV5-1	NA	CASSLPPGQRTGEQYF	TGCGCCAGCAGCCTACCCCCAGGACAGAGGACCGGCGAGCAGTACTTC
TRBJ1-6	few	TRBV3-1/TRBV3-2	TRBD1	CASSQDVAGGSYNSPLHF	TGTGCCAGCAGCCAAGACGTGGCAGGGGGCTCCTATAATTCACCCCTCCACTTT
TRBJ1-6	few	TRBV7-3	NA	CASSLNRRGSPLHF	TGTGCCAGCAGCTTAAACCGGCGGGGTTCACCCCTCCACTTT
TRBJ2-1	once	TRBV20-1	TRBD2	CSASYNLAVSNEQFF	TGCAGTGCTAGTTATAATCTAGCGGTCTCAAATGAGCAGTTCTTC
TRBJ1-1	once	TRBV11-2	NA	CASSLGGVNTEAFF	TGTGCCAGCAGCCTAGGGGGGGTGAACACTGAAGCTTTCTTT
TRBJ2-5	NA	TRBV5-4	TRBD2	CASSSLAGVETQYF	TGTGCCAGCAGCTCCCTAGCGGGGGTGGAGACCCAGTACTTC
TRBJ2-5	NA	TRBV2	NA	CASNAGGETQYF	TGTGCCAGCAATGCCGGGGGAGAGACCCAGTACTTC
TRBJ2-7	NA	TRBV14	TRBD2	CASSPGTSRGEQYF	TGTGCCAGCAGTCCCGGGACTAGCCGGGGCGAGCAGTACTTC
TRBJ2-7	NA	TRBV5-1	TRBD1	CASSSRQGRFHEQYF	TGCGCCAGCAGCAGCAGACAGGGACGGTTCCACGAGCAGTACTTC
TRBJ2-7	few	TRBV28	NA	CASSLPGRYEQYF	TGTGCCAGCAGTTTACCAGGGCGCTACGAGCAGTACTTC
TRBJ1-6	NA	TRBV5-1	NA	CASSLVAGSSPNSPLHF	TGCGCCAGCAGCTTGGTAGCCGGATCGTCCCCGAATTCACCCCTCCACTTT
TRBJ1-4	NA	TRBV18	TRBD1	CASSPGTGGASEKLFF	TGTGCCAGCTCACCAGGGACAGGGGGCGCCTCTGAAAAACTGTTTTTT
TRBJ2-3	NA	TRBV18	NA	CASSPRGLTDTQYF	TGTGCCAGCTCACCAAGGGGGTTGACAGATACGCAGTATTTT
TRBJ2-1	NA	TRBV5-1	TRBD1	CASSFDRGSYNEQFF	TGCGCCAGCAGCTTTGACAGGGGCTCCTACAATGAGCAGTTCTTC
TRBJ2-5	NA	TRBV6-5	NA	CASKFGDSQETQYF	TGTGCCAGCAAGTTCGGAGACAGCCAAGAGACCCAGTACTTC
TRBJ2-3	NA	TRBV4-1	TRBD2	CASSQEAGGYPDTQYF	TGCGCCAGCAGCCAAGAAGCGGGGGGCTATCCGGATACGCAGTATTTT
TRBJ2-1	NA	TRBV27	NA	CASSLLRSYNEQFF	TGTGCCAGCAGCCTTTTGCGCTCCTACAATGAGCAGTTCTTC
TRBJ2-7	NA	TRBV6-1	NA	CASSERVAPADEQYF	TGTGCCAGCAGTGAAAGGGTAGCGCCTGCCGACGAGCAGTACTTC